This T cell receptor (beta chain) stems from a study of blood T cell repertoires in COVID-19. Data came from immunoSEQ multiplex PCR; TCRdb stores just in-frame clones and leaves some out. The table shows 200,000 to 250,000 clones, with approximately 85% occurring only once. The V gene's germline CDR1 is LGHDT and CDR2 YNNKEL (reference sequence). This CDR3 contains 15 residues. V gave up 4 bases and J gave up 10 bases, with 19 bases separating them. The source material was PBMCs or T cells enriched from blood (not recorded which). The origin of this receptor is a woman between 45 and 65 years old with acute COVID-19. The chain recombines TRBV3-1 (or the pseudogene TRBV3-2) with TRBJ2-2; perhaps TRBD2 as D (7 bases). CDR3: CASSLEPGGRLELFF. CDR3 coding DNA: TGTGCCAGCAGCCTCGAGCCGGGGGGCAGGTTGGAGCTGTTTTTT.